This TCR beta chain originates from a study of blood T cell repertoires in COVID-19. Study summary: Both acute and convalescent COVID-19 samples were obtained from the United States, Italy and Spain. Sample material is recorded as cDNA or gDNA derived from T cells, B-cell-depleted T cells, or PBMCs.

The sample holds a few counts of this clone. How the authors handled the data: Amplifying reference gene primers gave estimates of nucleated cell counts. Only in-frame clones appear in the TCRdb table, and some are missing; sequencing was by immunoSEQ multiplex PCR. V, J and clone size reflect that table, while D and trimming were determined from the DNA. The top ten clones hold about 0.94% of a sample with under 300,000 clones, around 90% of them seen once. Germline loops: CDR1 LGHDT, CDR2 YNNKEL (reference sequence). The CDR3 consists of 14 residues. Germline trimming cut 3 bases from V and 4 bases from J; bases unmatched to any gene: 1.

This receptor was taken from a woman between 35 and 50 years old who had recovered from COVID-19. The chain carries TRBV3-1 (or the pseudogene TRBV3-2) and TRBJ1-5; 9 nucleotides match TRBD1. Sequenced input: peripheral blood. For the CDR3, the DNA is TGTGCCAGCAGCCAGACAGGGGGTAATCAGCCCCAGCATTTT. Translation gives CASSQTGGNQPQHF.